This T cell receptor beta chain was recorded in a study of blood T cells in healthy people across ages. Whole-study findings and limits: Underestimates were what the diversity estimates from one million T cells were considered to be. It was the long-lived donors that had more naive CD4+ cells and higher diversity than aged donors.

With a J-beta primer mix and a sample-barcoded 5' primer, a second PCR ran about 7 to 12 cycles. Each of the samples gave a minimum of 2.5 million paired-end reads that contained CDR3. Using its own MiXCR run on the 5' RACE reads, TCRdb lists one record per CDR3 protein. The sample comprises about 570,000 distinct CDR3 sequences, 25% to 30% of which are singletons, and approximately 17% rests with the top ten. Each sample yielded at least 7 million isolated PBMCs. For this clonotype: Its antigen is not known.

V lost 4 bases, J lost 7 bases, and 13 bases lay in between. The CDR3 length is 12 residues. The germline V gene has CDR1 DFQATT and CDR2 SNEGSKA (reference sequence). The sequence was collected from a woman between 65 and 79 years old in good health. This chain joins TRBV20-1 and TRBJ2-5, with D hard to call. Source material: blood. DNA for the CDR3: TGCAGTGCTATGAAAGGGCCAGGGACCCAGTACTTC. This codes for CSAMKGPGTQYF.